This T cell receptor beta chain was sequenced in a study of blood T cell repertoires in COVID-19. Study-wide background: Samples of COVID-19 (acute and convalescent) were obtained from the United States, Italy and Spain.

The table lists this clone with a few counts. Trimming shortened V by 2 bases and J by 3 bases, and 9 bases separated the two germline ends. This CDR3 is built from 13 residues. Germline V gives CDR1 SGHRS, CDR2 YFSETQ. Sequencing used immunoSEQ multiplex PCR; TCRdb keeps in-frame clones, though not all of them. This sample carries around 70,000 clones, about 89% of them seen once, and the ten largest clones take less than 0.65%. This TCR was recovered from a man in his sixties with acute or convalescent COVID-19. V usage is TRBV5-1 and J usage is TRBJ2-7; tentatively, D is TRBD1 (6 bases). Sample: peripheral blood. CDR3: CASSLSGDYEQYF. As DNA, the CDR3 is TGCGCCAGCAGCTTATCAGGGGACTACGAGCAGTACTTC.